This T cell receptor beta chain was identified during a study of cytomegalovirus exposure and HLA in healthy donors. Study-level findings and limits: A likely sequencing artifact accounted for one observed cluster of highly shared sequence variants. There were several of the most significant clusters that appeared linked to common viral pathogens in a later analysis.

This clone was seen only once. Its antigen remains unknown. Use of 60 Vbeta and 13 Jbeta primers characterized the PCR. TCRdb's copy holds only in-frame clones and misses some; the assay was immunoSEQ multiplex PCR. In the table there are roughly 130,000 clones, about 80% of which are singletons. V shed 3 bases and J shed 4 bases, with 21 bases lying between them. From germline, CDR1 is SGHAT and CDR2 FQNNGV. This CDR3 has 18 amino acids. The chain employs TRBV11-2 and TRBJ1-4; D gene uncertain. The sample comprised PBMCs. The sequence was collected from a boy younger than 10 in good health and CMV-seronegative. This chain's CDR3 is CASSLVGRVRKLNEKLFF. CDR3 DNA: TGTGCCAGCAGCTTGGTCGGGCGGGTGAGGAAGCTTAATGAAAAACTGTTTTTT.